What follows are 6 T cell receptor beta chains derived from one specimen sequenced in a study of blood T cell repertoires in COVID-19. The repertoire was sequenced with immunoSEQ multiplex PCR; TCRdb's copy has only in-frame clones and lacks some. The repertoire holds about 670,000 clones, with 70% to 90% as singletons. The specimen sequenced was peripheral blood. All receptors derive from a woman under 30 with acute or convalescent COVID-19.

The chain recombines TRBV27 with TRBJ1-2; 10 bases align to TRBD1. Trimming took 4 bases from V and 6 from J; bases not matched to a gene: 8. This CDR3 is 15 amino acids long. Germline CDR1 and CDR2: MNHEY and SMNVEV (reference sequence). The CDR3 DNA follows: TGTGCCAGCAGTTCGCACTGGGACAGGGGAAATGGCTACACCTTC. Translating it yields CASSSHWDRGNGYTF.

The chain employs TRBV29-1 and TRBJ1-2, with 11 bases fitting TRBD1. Germline values: CDR1 SQVTM, CDR2 ANQGSEA. Germline trimming cut 7 bases from V and 8 bases from J; bases unmatched to any gene: 6. CDR3 length: 12 residues. This chain's CDR3 is CSAGQGARGYTF. In nucleotides, the CDR3 is TGCAGCGCTGGACAGGGGGCGCGAGGCTACACCTTC. The full variable domain, with the rest looked up from reference TRBV29-1 and TRBJ1-2, is SAVISQKPSRDICQRGTSLTIQCQVDSQVTMMFWYRQQPGQSLTLIATANQGSEATYESGFVIDKFPISRPNLTFSTLTVSNMSPEDSSIYLCSAGQGARGYTFGSGTRLTVV.

The chain links TRBV30 to TRBJ1-2; tentatively, D is TRBD1 (5 bases). The germline V and J ends were trimmed by 5 bases and 5 bases, with 12 bases remaining between them. CDR1 GTSNPN and CDR2 SVGIG come from the germline V gene (reference sequence). The CDR3 is 12 amino acids. CDR3 amino acids: CAWAPDKYGYTF. In DNA, the CDR3 is TGTGCCTGGGCCCCGGACAAGTATGGCTACACCTTC.

This sequence joins TRBV12-3 or TRBV12-4 and TRBJ2-3, with TRBD2 matching over 7 bases. Trimming cost V 4 bases and J 8 bases; bases outside gene matches: 3. CDR3 length equals 12 residues. The CDR3 DNA reads as TGTGCCAGCAGTTGGGAGGGAAGTACGCAGTATTTT. Translation: CASSWEGSTQYF.

The chain is built from TRBV2 and TRBJ2-5; tentative D call: TRBD2 (6 bases). Trimming shortened V by 6 bases and J by 3 bases, and 23 bases separated the two germline ends. The CDR3 runs to 17 residues. Germline CDR1 is SNHLY and CDR2 is FYNNEI. The CDR3 sequence is CASSGAVSGGPEETQYF. CDR3 sequence (DNA): TGTGCCAGCAGCGGGGCGGTTTCCGGGGGACCAGAAGAGACCCAGTACTTC.

This clone turned up a few times. The rearrangement links TRBV11-2 to TRBJ1-1; no reliable D call. Trimming removed 1 base at V and 5 bases at J, with 5 bases between. Germline CDR1 SGHAT, CDR2 FQNNGV. The CDR3 sequence is 12 residues long. The CDR3 loop is CASSLGRTEAFF. CDR3 bases: TGTGCCAGCAGCTTAGGGAGGACTGAAGCTTTCTTT.